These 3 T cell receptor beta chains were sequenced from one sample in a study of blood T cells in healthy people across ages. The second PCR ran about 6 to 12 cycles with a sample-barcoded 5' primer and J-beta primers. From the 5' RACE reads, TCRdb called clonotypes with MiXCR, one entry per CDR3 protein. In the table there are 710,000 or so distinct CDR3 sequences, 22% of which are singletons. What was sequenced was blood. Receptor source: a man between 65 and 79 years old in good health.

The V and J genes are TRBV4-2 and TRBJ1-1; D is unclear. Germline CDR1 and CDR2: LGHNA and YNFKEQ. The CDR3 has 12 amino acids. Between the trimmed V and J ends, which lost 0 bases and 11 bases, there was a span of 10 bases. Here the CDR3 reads CASSQDRVDAFF. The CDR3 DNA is TGTGCCAGCAGCCAAGACCGGGTGGACGCTTTCTTT.

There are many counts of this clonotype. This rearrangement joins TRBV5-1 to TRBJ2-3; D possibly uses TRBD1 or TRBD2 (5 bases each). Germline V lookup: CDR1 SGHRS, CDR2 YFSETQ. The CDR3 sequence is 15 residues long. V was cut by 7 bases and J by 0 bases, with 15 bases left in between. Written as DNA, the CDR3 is TGCGCCAGCGTGGAACGAGGGGCCAGCACAGATACGCAGTATTTT. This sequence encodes CASVERGASTDTQYF. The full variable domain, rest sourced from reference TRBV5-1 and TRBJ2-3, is KAGVTQTPRYLIKTRGQQVTLSCSPISGHRSVSWYQQTPGQGLQFLFEYFSETQRNKGNFPGRFSGRQFSNSRSEMNVSTLELGDSALYLCASVERGASTDTQYFGPGTRLTVL.

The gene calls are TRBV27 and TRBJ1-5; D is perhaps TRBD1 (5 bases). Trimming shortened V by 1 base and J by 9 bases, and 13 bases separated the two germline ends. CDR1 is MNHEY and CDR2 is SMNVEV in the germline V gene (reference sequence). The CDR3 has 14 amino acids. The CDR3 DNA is TGTGCCAGCAGTTTATTAGGGGCTCCAGGGCCCCAGCATTTT. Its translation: CASSLLGAPGPQHF.